A selection of T cell receptor beta chains follows, all from one sample in a study of STAT5B mutations in CD4+ large granular lymphocyte leukemia. Generated by immunoSEQ multiplex PCR, the TCRdb table keeps only in-frame clones and is missing some. This sample has some 51,000 clones; more than 65% occur once, and the top ten carry roughly 0.35%. Sequenced material: CD4+ T cells from blood buffy coats. The origin of the receptors is a human donor in good health. Both conserved end residues are trimmed from each CDR3. A D gene is named only where the DNA matches it firmly.

cdr3_length: 11; v_call: TRBV19; j_call: TRBJ1-1; d_call: NA; cdr3_aa: ASSIDLYTEAF
cdr3_length: 11; v_call: TRBV6-1; j_call: TRBJ1-1; d_call: NA; cdr3_aa: ASRKTGNTEAF
cdr3_length: 10; v_call: TRBV19; j_call: TRBJ2-3; d_call: NA; cdr3_aa: ASRTRGTLEY
cdr3_length: 15; v_call: TRBV11-3; j_call: TRBJ2-5; d_call: TRBD2; cdr3_aa: ASSSKRGAGSQETQY
cdr3_length: 10; v_call: TRBV6-5; j_call: TRBJ2-7; d_call: NA; cdr3_aa: ASSRDTYEQY
cdr3_length: 14; v_call: TRBV10-2; j_call: TRBJ2-3; d_call: TRBD2; cdr3_aa: ASSEPRGISTDTQY
cdr3_length: 12; v_call: TRBV7-9; j_call: TRBJ2-5; d_call: TRBD2; cdr3_aa: ASSLDSGKETQY
cdr3_length: 13; v_call: TRBV5-1; j_call: TRBJ2-7; d_call: NA; cdr3_aa: ASSLEARSSYEQY
cdr3_length: 12; v_call: TRBV10-2; j_call: TRBJ2-1; d_call: TRBD2; cdr3_aa: ASSVLAGVYEQF
cdr3_length: 11; v_call: TRBV7-2; j_call: TRBJ1-1; d_call: NA; cdr3_aa: ASSLLGSTEAF
cdr3_length: 11; v_call: TRBV11-2; j_call: TRBJ2-7; d_call: TRBD1; cdr3_aa: ASSLAYLGQVS
cdr3_length: 11; v_call: TRBV5-1; j_call: TRBJ2-7; d_call: TRBD1; cdr3_aa: ASSIRTGDEQY
cdr3_length: 11; v_call: TRBV28; j_call: TRBJ2-2; d_call: NA; cdr3_aa: ASSLGTTGELF
cdr3_length: 15; v_call: TRBV27; j_call: TRBJ1-2; d_call: NA; cdr3_aa: ASKLRPDNLANYGYT
cdr3_length: 12; v_call: TRBV19; j_call: TRBJ2-5; d_call: NA; cdr3_aa: ASTQYGGMETQY
cdr3_length: 14; v_call: TRBV2; j_call: TRBJ2-2; d_call: TRBD2; cdr3_aa: ASSELGSGSTGELF
cdr3_length: 12; v_call: TRBV11-2; j_call: TRBJ2-3; d_call: NA; cdr3_aa: ASSLLQGFDTQY